The 27 T cell receptor beta chains listed next were all sequenced from one sample in a study of T-cell reconstitution after alpha-beta-depleted transplantation in children. A TCRbeta library incorporating unique molecular identifiers was prepared. TCRdb re-derived calls from the PCR reads in MiXCR, one entry per CDR3 protein. Among about 500,000 distinct CDR3 sequences listed, over 25% were seen once. The sample here was PBMCs from the stem cell graft donor, taken from the stem cell graft. These receptors were obtained from a human donor who donated a stem cell graft to a child with aplastic anemia.

In this sample, this clonotype turned up a few times. The genes are TRBV24-1 and TRBJ1-4; no definite D call. The CDR3 contains 12 residues. CDR1 is KGHDR, CDR2 SFDVKD, per germline. V lost 3 bases, J lost 11 bases, and 9 bases lay in between. The CDR3 DNA sequence: TGTGCCACCAGTGATGCTGGGCAGAAACTGTTTTTT. Protein sequence: CATSDAGQKLFF.

The chain joins TRBV10-2 to TRBJ2-1, with 11 bases lining up with TRBD2. Trimming at V came to 4 bases and at J to 7 bases, leaving 9 bases not matched to a gene. The CDR3 runs 16 residues. Germline V gene data show CDR1 as WSHSY and CDR2 as SAAADI. The DNA of the CDR3 is TGCGCCAGCAGTGTAGGCACTAGCGGGAGAGGGAATGAGCAGTTCTTC. Its translation: CASSVGTSGRGNEQFF.

The chain links TRBV5-4 to TRBJ2-7; TRBD2 matches at 9 bases. The ends lost 2 bases at V and 6 bases at J; junction bases unmatched: 3. The germline V gene encodes CDR1 SGHNT and CDR2 YYREEE (reference sequence). The CDR3 runs to 13 residues. Here the CDR3 DNA reads TGTGCCAGCAGCTTTCCAGCGGGAGGCGAGCAGTACTTC. This encodes CASSFPAGGEQYF.

The rearrangement joins TRBV19 to TRBJ1-4, with D tentatively TRBD1 (6 bases). Germline lookup yields CDR1 LNHDA and CDR2 SQIVND (reference sequence). This CDR3 has 14 residues. V lost 6 bases to trimming and J lost 3 bases, with 11 bases between them. The CDR3 sequence: CASRAGDSNEKLFF. Here the CDR3 DNA reads TGTGCCAGTAGGGCAGGGGATTCTAATGAAAAACTGTTTTTT. Full variable domain (outside the CDR3, taken from reference TRBV19 and TRBJ1-4): DGGITQSPKYLFRKEGQNVTLSCEQNLNHDAMYWYRQDPGQGLRLIYYSQIVNDFQKGDIAEGYSVSREKKESFPLTVTSAQKNPTAFYLCASRAGDSNEKLFFGSGTQLSVL.

About this clonotype itself: Sequence at one end of the junction differs from germline and may be a read error. This sequence joins TRBV20-1 and TRBJ2-1, with D possibly being TRBD1 or TRBD2 (5 bases each). The germline V gene encodes CDR1 DFQATT and CDR2 SNEGSKA (reference sequence). CDR3 size: 14 residues. The CDR3 DNA sequence: TGCAGTGTCTCCCGGAGGCTAGTGGACAATCAGCAGTTCTTC. It encodes CSVSRRLVDNQQFF.

This clonotype was recorded a few times. V gene TRBV20-1 combines with J gene TRBJ2-3; D gene ambiguous. V was trimmed by 4 bases and J by 2 bases, leaving 7 bases between them. Looked up from germline, CDR1 is DFQATT and CDR2 is SNEGSKA (reference sequence). The CDR3 sequence is 12 residues long. The chain's CDR3 is CSATPSTDTQYF. As DNA, the CDR3 is TGCAGTGCTACGCCTTCCACAGATACGCAGTATTTT.

This clonotype was seen more than once but under ten times. The chain couples TRBV6-5 to TRBJ2-1, with TRBD1 as a possible D gene (5 bases). The CDR3 extends over 16 amino acids. Trimming left V 4 bases short and J 4 bases short, with 17 bases between. The germline CDR1 and CDR2 sequences are MNHEY and SVGAGI. The CDR3, as DNA: TGTGCCAGCAGTTTAGGGGTGGGTTGGATTTACAATGAGCAGTTCTTC. Translated: CASSLGVGWIYNEQFF.

The V call is TRBV20-1, the J call TRBJ2-1; no definite D call. Germline V lookup: CDR1 DFQATT, CDR2 SNEGSKA (reference sequence). The CDR3 consists of 16 residues. The V end was cut by 0 bases, the J end by 4 bases, with 16 bases between. The CDR3 DNA sequence: TGCAGTGCTAGAGATCCCGTGAGAGAGCAATACAATGAGCAGTTCTTC. It encodes CSARDPVREQYNEQFF.

As concerns this clonotype: The junction departs from germline at one end; a sequencing error may be responsible. The rearrangement links TRBV5-1 to TRBJ1-1, with D unresolved. Germline-derived CDR1 and CDR2 are SGHRS and YFSETQ. The CDR3 covers 15 residues. CDR3 protein: CASTLGGSMNTEAFF. CDR3 nucleotide sequence: TGCGCCAGCACCTTGGGCGGGTCTATGAACACTGAAGCTTTCTTT.

The chain links TRBV7-6 to TRBJ2-2; 7 bases align to TRBD2. Losses at the gene ends were 2 bases for V and 1 base for J; bases not matched to a gene: 4. The germline V gene has CDR1 SGHVS and CDR2 FNYEAQ. This CDR3 comprises 16 residues. The CDR3 sequence: CASSLRLAENTGELFF. The CDR3 nucleotides read TGTGCCAGCAGCTTAAGACTAGCTGAGAACACCGGGGAGCTGTTTTTT. Variable domain in full (rest from reference TRBV7-6 and TRBJ2-2): GAGVSQSPRYKVTKRGQDVALRCDPISGHVSLYWYRQALGQGPEFLTYFNYEAQQDKSGLPNDRFSAERPEGSISTLTIQRTEQRDSAMYRCASSLRLAENTGELFFGEGSRLTVL.

The chain carries TRBV12-3 or TRBV12-4 and TRBJ2-1; 11 bases fit TRBD2. Unmatched junction bases numbered 10, after V lost 4 bases and J lost 8 bases. CDR3 length: 16 amino acids. CDR3 region: CASSSGSGRAVDEQFF. The CDR3 DNA reads TGTGCCAGCAGTTCCGGTAGCGGGAGGGCCGTAGATGAGCAGTTCTTC.

This clonotype was detected a few times. The chain uses TRBV6-4 and TRBJ2-5, with 9 bases lining up with TRBD2. Germline V CDR1 and CDR2: MRHNA, SNTAGT. The length of the CDR3 is 16 residues. V lost 8 bases and J lost 1; bases outside the gene matches: 11. The DNA of the CDR3 is TGTGCCAGCCCTGGTGTGGGCGGGAGGGCCCAAGAGACCCAGTACTTC. Protein sequence: CASPGVGGRAQETQYF.

The chain uses TRBV30 and TRBJ1-1; the match to TRBD1 covers 8 bases. In germline, CDR1 is GTSNPN, CDR2 SVGIG (reference sequence). The CDR3 is 14 residues long. V was clipped by 1 base and J by 6 bases; unmatched bases: 7. The CDR3 spells CAWSGRQGKAEAFF. The CDR3 bases are TGTGCCTGGAGTGGTCGACAGGGGAAGGCTGAAGCTTTCTTT.

This clonotype was seen a handful of times. The genes are TRBV5-1 and TRBJ1-1; 8 nucleotides line up with TRBD1. Germline CDR1 SGHRS, CDR2 YFSETQ. With 5 bases clipped from V and 5 bases from J, the junction kept 5 bases outside the gene matches. The CDR3 sequence is 13 residues long. Here the CDR3 reads CASSFRGHTEAFF. The CDR3 nucleotides read TGCGCCAGCAGTTTCAGGGGGCATACTGAAGCTTTCTTT.

The chain couples TRBV6-1 to TRBJ1-6; D possibly corresponds to TRBD1 (5 bases). V lost 7 bases and J lost 3, with 16 bases in between. The germline V gene encodes CDR1 MNHNS and CDR2 SASEGT. CDR3 size: 16 residues. CDR3 nucleotide sequence: TGTGCCAGCATACCAACCACGGGGGGCTATAATTCACCCCTCCACTTT. Translation gives CASIPTTGGYNSPLHF.

Only one count was recorded for this clonotype. This chain uses TRBV7-6 with TRBJ1-4; no definite D call. Germline V gene sequence: CDR1 SGHVS, CDR2 FNYEAQ. Trimming took off 8 bases at V and 7 bases at J, with 8 bases between the two ends. The CDR3 has 11 amino acids. The CDR3 DNA reads TGTGCCAGCGGGTGGGCTGAAAAACTGTTTTTT. Translated, it gives CASGWAEKLFF. The full variable domain, its missing parts supplied by reference TRBV7-6 and TRBJ1-4, is GAGVSQSPRYKVTKRGQDVALRCDPISGHVSLYWYRQALGQGPEFLTYFNYEAQQDKSGLPNDRFSAERPEGSISTLTIQRTEQRDSAMYRCASGWAEKLFFGSGTQLSVL.

The J gene is TRBJ2-1, the V gene TRBV7-3, with 7 bases identical to TRBD2. V was clipped by 1 base and J by 2 bases; unmatched bases: 2. Germline V CDR1 and CDR2: SGHTA, FQGTGA. This CDR3 comprises 15 residues. Here the CDR3 DNA reads TGTGCCAGCAGCTTAAACGGGGGGACCTACAATGAGCAGTTCTTC. Its translation is CASSLNGGTYNEQFF.

The J gene is TRBJ2-7, the V gene TRBV6-5; 13 bases agree with TRBD2. CDR3 length: 15 residues. Per the germline V gene, CDR1 is MNHEY and CDR2 is SVGAGI. V was clipped by 4 bases and J by 3 bases; unmatched bases: 3. The CDR3 coding sequence is TGTGCCAGCAGTTTCGGACTAGCGGGGGTCTACGAGCAGTACTTC. It specifies CASSFGLAGVYEQYF.

The V gene is TRBV10-3, the J gene TRBJ2-7; TRBD1 matches 8 bases. Unmatched junction bases numbered 2, after V lost 4 bases and J lost 3 bases. This CDR3 is built from 13 residues. CDR1 ENHRY and CDR2 SYGVKD come from the germline V gene. CDR3: CAISGQGFYEQYF. CDR3 bases: TGTGCCATCAGTGGACAGGGGTTCTACGAGCAGTACTTC.

Only a few counts were recorded for this clonotype. In DNA form, the CDR3 reads TGTGCCAGCAGTTCGTCCGGGACAGGCTATGGCTACACCTTC. It yields the protein CASSSSGTGYGYTF. This sequence joins TRBV6-5 and TRBJ1-2, with 8 bases that match TRBD1. Germline CDR1 MNHEY, CDR2 SVGAGI. The J segment lost 4 bases and the V segment lost 4 bases, leaving 5 bases of the junction unmatched. The CDR3 loop spans 14 amino acids.

This chain joins TRBV7-3 and TRBJ1-1; no firm D call. Trimming removed 0 bases from V and 1 base from J, with 6 bases in between. The CDR3 runs to 14 residues. Germline V gene data show CDR1 as SGHTA and CDR2 as FQGTGA. This CDR3 is CASSLTLGNTEAFF. The CDR3 nucleotides read TGTGCCAGCAGCTTAACGCTGGGGAACACTGAAGCTTTCTTT.

The rearrangement links TRBV12-3 or TRBV12-4 to TRBJ2-4, with D possibly matching TRBD1 (5 bases). This CDR3 contains 14 residues. V lost 3 bases and J lost 11, with 17 bases in between. As DNA, the CDR3 is TGTGCCAGCAGTTTGAGCAGGGAAAGTGACCTTCAGTACTTC. This encodes CASSLSRESDLQYF.

The rearrangement uses TRBV12-3 or TRBV12-4 and TRBJ1-2; no clear D gene. The V gene lost 5 bases and the J gene lost 1 base, with 5 bases spanning the gap. The CDR3 contains 12 residues. This CDR3 is CASSPVNYGYTF. Written as DNA, the CDR3 is TGTGCCAGCAGTCCAGTTAACTATGGCTACACCTTC.

V usage is TRBV12-3 or TRBV12-4 and J usage is TRBJ1-4; D is possibly TRBD1 (5 bases). The CDR3 length is 11 residues. V lost 7 bases, J lost 12 bases, and 12 bases lay in between. The CDR3 sequence: CASTLLGELFF. The DNA for the CDR3 is TGTGCCAGCACCCTCCTGGGGGAACTGTTTTTT.

Only a few counts were recorded for this clonotype. The chain is built from TRBV5-6 and TRBJ1-2; weak D call: TRBD1 (5 bases). This CDR3 is built from 18 residues. The V gene's germline CDR1 is SGHDT and CDR2 YYEEEE. The V gene lost 0 bases and the J gene lost 5 bases, with 23 bases spanning the gap. CDR3 residues: CASSLATRMVKGRYGYTF. In DNA form, the CDR3 reads TGTGCCAGCAGCTTGGCCACAAGGATGGTGAAGGGGCGATATGGCTACACCTTC.

On this clonotype: The junction shows a germline mismatch at one end, possibly a read error. V and J are TRBV29-1 and TRBJ1-1; D unresolved. The CDR3 runs 13 residues. Germline V gives CDR1 SQVTM, CDR2 ANQGSEA. The chain's CDR3 is CSVEGQRNTESFF. The DNA for the CDR3 is TGCAGCGTTGAAGGGCAGAGGAACACTGAATCTTTCTTT.

The V gene is TRBV7-2, the J gene TRBJ1-4, with D maybe TRBD1 (5 bases). Germline assignment: CDR1 SGHTA and CDR2 FQGNSA. The V gene lost 3 bases and the J gene lost 5 bases, with 13 bases spanning the gap. The CDR3 is 15 amino acids. This chain's CDR3 is CASSFRVPTNEKLFF. Here the CDR3 DNA reads TGTGCCAGCAGCTTCAGGGTCCCCACGAATGAAAAACTGTTTTTT.